Listed here is a single T cell receptor (beta chain). This record belongs to a study of blood T cell repertoires in COVID-19. The wider study: T cells, B-cell-depleted T cells, or PBMCs supplied cDNA or gDNA.

CDR3 size: 16 residues. The germline gives CDR1 LNHDA, CDR2 SQIVND (reference sequence). The ends lost 5 bases at V and 1 base at J; junction bases unmatched: 5. Original analysis: Counts of nucleated cells, estimated from reference gene primer amplification, were obtained. TCRdb keeps only in-frame clones here, not all; method: immunoSEQ multiplex PCR. Clone size and the V and J calls come from that table; the DNA yielded D and trimming. The data hold more than 30,000 clones, with roughly 88% observed a single time. The sequencing sample was made of peripheral blood. The TCR originated in a man aged 55 to 70 with active COVID-19. The J gene is TRBJ2-7, the V gene TRBV19, with TRBD2 identical over 13 bases. CDR3 coding DNA: TGTGCCAGTAGTCCACGGACTAGCGGGAGTTCCTACGAGCAGTACTTC. Translating gives CASSPRTSGSSYEQYF.